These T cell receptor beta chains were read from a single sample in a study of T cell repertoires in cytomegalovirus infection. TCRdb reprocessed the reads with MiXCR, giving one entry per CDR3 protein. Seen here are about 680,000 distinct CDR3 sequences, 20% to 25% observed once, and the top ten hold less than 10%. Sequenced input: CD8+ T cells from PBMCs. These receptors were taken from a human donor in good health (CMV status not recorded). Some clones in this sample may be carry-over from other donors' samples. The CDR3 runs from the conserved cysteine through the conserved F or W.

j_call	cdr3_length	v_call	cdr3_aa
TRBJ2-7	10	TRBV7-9	CASSFNEQYF
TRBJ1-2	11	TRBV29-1	CSVAARVGYTF
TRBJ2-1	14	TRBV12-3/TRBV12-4	CASSLVPRQGEQFF
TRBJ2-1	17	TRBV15	CATSSPIRETSYNEQFF
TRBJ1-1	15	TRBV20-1	CSAGIGTGGWTEAFF
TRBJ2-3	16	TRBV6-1	CASSEEGGVGTDTQYF
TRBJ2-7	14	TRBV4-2	CASSQVAEPYEQYF
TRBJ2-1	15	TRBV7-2	CASSLLREAYNEQFF
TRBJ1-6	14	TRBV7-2	CVSSLGDYNSPLHF
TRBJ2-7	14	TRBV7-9	CASSPRRHPYEQYF
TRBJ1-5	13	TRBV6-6	CASTHGSNQPQHF
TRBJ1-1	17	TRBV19	CASSGIPGTGLNTEAFF
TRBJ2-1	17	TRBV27	CASSLDAAGGAYNEQFF
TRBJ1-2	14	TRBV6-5	CASSYSTGLYGYTF
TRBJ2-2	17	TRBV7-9	CASSSQRTRPDTGELFF
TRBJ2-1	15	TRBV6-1	CASSEDRGRYNEQFF
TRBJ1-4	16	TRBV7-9	CASSLVGGRGGEKLFF
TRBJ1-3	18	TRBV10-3	CAIRTQAQGAPSGNTIYF
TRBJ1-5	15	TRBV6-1	CEKPTEPHSNQPQHF
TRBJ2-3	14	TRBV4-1	CASSQDSGWDTQYF
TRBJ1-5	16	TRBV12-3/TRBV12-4	CASSLTPGRVNQPQHF
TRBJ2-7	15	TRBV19	CASRPSGGTSYEQYF
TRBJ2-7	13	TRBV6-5	CASSYSGPYEQYF
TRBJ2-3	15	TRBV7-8	CASSLRTVSTDTQYF
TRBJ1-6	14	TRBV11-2	CASRPTIGNSPLHF
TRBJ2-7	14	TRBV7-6	CASSSSGGSYEQYF
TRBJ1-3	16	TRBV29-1	CSVEFRTGKTGNTIYF
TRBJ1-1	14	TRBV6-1	CASSTNTRNVRAFF
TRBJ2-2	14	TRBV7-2	CASSFTVRHRELFF
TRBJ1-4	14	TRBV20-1	CSAANREGSEKLFF
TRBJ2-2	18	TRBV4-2	CASSQDNMEGANTGELFF
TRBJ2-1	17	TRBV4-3	CASSQDPVGLAPSEQFF
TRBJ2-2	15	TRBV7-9	CASSIPGQSPGELFF
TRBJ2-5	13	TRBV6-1	CASSRNNRETQYF
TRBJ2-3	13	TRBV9	CASSGGRTDTQYF
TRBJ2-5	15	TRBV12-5	CASGAPGQGAKTQYF
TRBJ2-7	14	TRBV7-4	CASSSPGGNYEQYF
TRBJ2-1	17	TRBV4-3	CASSQDSAGGLYNEQFF
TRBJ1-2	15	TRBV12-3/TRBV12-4	CASSPGQPLNYGYTF
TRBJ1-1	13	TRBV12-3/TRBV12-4	CASSMSPNTEAFF
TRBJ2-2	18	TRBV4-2	CASSQVRGLAINTGELFF
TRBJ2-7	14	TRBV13	CASSLDRGHYEQYF
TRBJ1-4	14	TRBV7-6	CASSSSATNEKLFF
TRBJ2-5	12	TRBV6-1	CASSEMGETQYF
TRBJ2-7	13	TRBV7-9	CAIPAGGTYEQYF
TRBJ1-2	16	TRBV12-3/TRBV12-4	CASSFVLYGQGFGYTF
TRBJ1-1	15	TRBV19	CASSILGGMNTEAFF
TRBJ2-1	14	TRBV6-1	CASNLRGGPVEQFF
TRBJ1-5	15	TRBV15	CATSTHRGGNQPQHF
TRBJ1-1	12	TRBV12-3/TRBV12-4	CASSWNRREAFF
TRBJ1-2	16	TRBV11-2	CASSFYYRANPTGYTF
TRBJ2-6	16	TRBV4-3	CASSQDFVSGANVLTF